These 8 T cell receptor beta chains share one sample of origin, sequenced in a study of T cell responses to AZD1222 COVID-19 vaccine. The protocol was immunoSEQ multiplex PCR, while the TCRdb copy is restricted to in-frame clones and leaves out a portion. This repertoire shows more than 70,000 clones, about 90% found once; its top ten account for under 20%. The sequences come from peripheral blood, collected on day 0 of AZD1222 vaccination. These receptors were collected from an adult in good health.

The chain joins TRBV7-9 to TRBJ2-5, with TRBD2 identical over 11 bases. This CDR3 is built from 16 residues. V shed 3 bases and J 5 bases; nucleotides not matched to a gene: 8. Germline CDR1 SEHNR, CDR2 FQNEAQ (reference sequence). CDR3 in amino acids: CASSFRSGRAWETQYF. DNA of the CDR3: TGTGCCAGCAGCTTCCGTAGCGGGAGGGCCTGGGAGACCCAGTACTTC.

The rearrangement uses TRBV6-2 or TRBV6-3 and TRBJ1-1, with 7 bases aligning to TRBD1. Germline CDR1 MNHEY, CDR2 SVGEGT. The CDR3 spans 14 residues. V shed 6 bases, J shed 11 bases, and the junction held 15 bases outside the gene matches. The chain's CDR3 is CASRYKTGTSAAFF. CDR3 coding DNA: TGTGCCAGCAGATACAAGACAGGGACCTCGGCGGCTTTCTTT.

This clone was detected once. This chain joins TRBV27 and TRBJ1-1; TRBD1 aligns across 7 bases. Germline values: CDR1 MNHEY, CDR2 SMNVEV (reference sequence). After removal of 4 bases from V and 4 bases from J, the junction contained 6 bases not matched to a gene. This CDR3 is 14 amino acids long. The CDR3 region is CASSSTGMFTEAFF. Here the CDR3 DNA reads TGTGCCAGCAGTTCGACAGGGATGTTCACTGAAGCTTTCTTT.

The V call is TRBV28, the J call TRBJ1-2, with a tentative D call TRBD1 (6 bases). Per the germline V gene, CDR1 is MDHEN and CDR2 is SYDVKM. Deletions cut 6 bases from V and 0 bases from J, with 14 bases between. The CDR3 covers 15 residues. CDR3 coding DNA: TGTGCCAGCAGCCTGACAGGTTTCACTAACTATGGCTACACCTTC. This encodes CASSLTGFTNYGYTF.

This chain links TRBV15 with TRBJ2-1, with TRBD2 as a possible D gene (5 bases). The length of the CDR3 is 14 residues. The germline CDR1 and CDR2 sequences are LNHNV and YYDKDF (reference sequence). Trimming removed 5 bases at V and 5 bases at J, with 13 bases between. CDR3 sequence (DNA): TGTGCCACCAGCGGACTTCACCTGAACAATGAGCAGTTCTTC. The encoded protein is CATSGLHLNNEQFF.

The chain couples TRBV6-6 to TRBJ2-3; D remains unclear. Trimming cost V 8 bases and J 1 base, with 7 bases left between them. Germline CDR1 is MNHNY and CDR2 is SVGAGI (reference sequence). The CDR3 totals 12 residues. For the CDR3, the DNA is TGTGCCAGCGCACCCCGCACAGATACGCAGTATTTT. Encoded protein: CASAPRTDTQYF.

The chain combines TRBV2 with TRBJ1-6; D not resolved. V lost 5 bases, J lost 9 bases, and 17 bases lay in between. CDR3 length: 15 amino acids. The germline V gene has CDR1 SNHLY and CDR2 FYNNEI. The CDR3 here is CASSSGPINRSPLHF. Written as DNA, the CDR3 is TGTGCCAGCAGTTCAGGACCCATCAATCGTTCACCCCTCCACTTT.

A note on this clone: An end of the junction differs from the germline gene, which may be a read error. This rearrangement joins TRBV6-5 to TRBJ1-1; perhaps TRBD1 as D (5 bases). Germline CDR1 is MNHEY and CDR2 is SVGAGI. The CDR3 has 15 residues. CDR3 DNA: TGTGCCAGCAGTTACGACAGATTCCCTAACAGTGAAGCTTTCTTT. This codes for CASSYDRFPNSEAFF.